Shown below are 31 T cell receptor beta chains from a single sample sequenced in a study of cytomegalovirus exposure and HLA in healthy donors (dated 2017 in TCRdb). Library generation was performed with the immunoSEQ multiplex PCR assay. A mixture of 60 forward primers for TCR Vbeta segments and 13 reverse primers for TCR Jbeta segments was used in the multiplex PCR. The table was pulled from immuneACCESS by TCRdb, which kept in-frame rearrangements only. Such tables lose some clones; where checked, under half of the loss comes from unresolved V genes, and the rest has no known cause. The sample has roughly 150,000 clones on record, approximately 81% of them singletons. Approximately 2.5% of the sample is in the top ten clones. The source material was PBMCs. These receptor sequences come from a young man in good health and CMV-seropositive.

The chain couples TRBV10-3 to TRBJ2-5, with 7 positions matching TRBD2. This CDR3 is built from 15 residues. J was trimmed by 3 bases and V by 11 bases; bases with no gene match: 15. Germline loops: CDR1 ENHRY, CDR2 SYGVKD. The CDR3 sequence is CAASDPGLAEETQYF. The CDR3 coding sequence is TGTGCCGCGTCGGATCCCGGTCTAGCGGAAGAGACCCAGTACTTC.

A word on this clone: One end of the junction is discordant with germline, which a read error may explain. CDR3 nucleotides: TGTGCTAGCAGCTCCCAAGAGGCACTGGGTAGAGAGACCCAGTACTTC. Translating it yields CASSSQEALGRETQYF. V usage is TRBV7-7 and J usage is TRBJ2-5; D is uncertain. The germline V gene encodes CDR1 SSHAT and CDR2 FNYEAQ (reference sequence). The CDR3 consists of 16 residues.

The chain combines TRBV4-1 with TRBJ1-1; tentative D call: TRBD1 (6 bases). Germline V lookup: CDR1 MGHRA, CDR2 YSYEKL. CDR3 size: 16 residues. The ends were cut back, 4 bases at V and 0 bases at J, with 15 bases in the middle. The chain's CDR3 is CASSPGQGPMNTEAFF. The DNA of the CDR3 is TGCGCCAGCAGCCCCGGCCAGGGGCCTATGAACACTGAAGCTTTCTTT.

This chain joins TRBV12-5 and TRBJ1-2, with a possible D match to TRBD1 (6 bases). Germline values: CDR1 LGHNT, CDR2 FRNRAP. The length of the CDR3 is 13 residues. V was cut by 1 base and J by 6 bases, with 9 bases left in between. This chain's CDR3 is CASGLAHRDGYTF. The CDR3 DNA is TGTGCTAGTGGTTTGGCTCACAGGGATGGCTACACCTTC.

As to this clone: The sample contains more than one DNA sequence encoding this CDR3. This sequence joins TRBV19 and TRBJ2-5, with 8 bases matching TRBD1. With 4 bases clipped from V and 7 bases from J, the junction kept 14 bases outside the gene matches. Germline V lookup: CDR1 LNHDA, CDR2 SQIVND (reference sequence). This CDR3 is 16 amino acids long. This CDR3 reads CASSTSSAGGLGTQYF. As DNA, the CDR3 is TGTGCCAGTAGTACCTCGTCGGCAGGGGGCCTTGGGACCCAGTACTTC.

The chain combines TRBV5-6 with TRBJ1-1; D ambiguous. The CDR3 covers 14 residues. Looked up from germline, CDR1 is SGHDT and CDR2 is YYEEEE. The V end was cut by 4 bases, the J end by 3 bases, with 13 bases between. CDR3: CASSPLGSDTEAFF. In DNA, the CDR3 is TGTGCCAGCAGCCCCCTGGGGAGCGACACTGAAGCTTTCTTT.

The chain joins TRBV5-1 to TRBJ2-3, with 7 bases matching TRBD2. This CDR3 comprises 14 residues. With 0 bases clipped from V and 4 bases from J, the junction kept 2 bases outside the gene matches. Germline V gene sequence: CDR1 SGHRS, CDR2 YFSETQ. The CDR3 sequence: CASSLALAADTQYF. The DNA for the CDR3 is TGCGCCAGCAGCTTGGCTCTAGCGGCAGATACGCAGTATTTT.

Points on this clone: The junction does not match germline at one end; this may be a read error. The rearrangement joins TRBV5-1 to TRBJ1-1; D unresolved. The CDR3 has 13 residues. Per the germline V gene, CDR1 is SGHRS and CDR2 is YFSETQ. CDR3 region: CASSFDMKTEAFF. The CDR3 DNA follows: TGCGCCAGCAGCTTTGACATGAAGACTGAAGCTTTCTTT.

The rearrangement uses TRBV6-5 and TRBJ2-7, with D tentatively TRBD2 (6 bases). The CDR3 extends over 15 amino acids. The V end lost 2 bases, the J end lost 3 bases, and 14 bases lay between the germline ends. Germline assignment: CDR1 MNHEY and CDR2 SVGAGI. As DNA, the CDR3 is TGTGCCAGCAGTTACGGGTCGGGAGTAGGCTACGAGCAGTACTTC. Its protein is CASSYGSGVGYEQYF.

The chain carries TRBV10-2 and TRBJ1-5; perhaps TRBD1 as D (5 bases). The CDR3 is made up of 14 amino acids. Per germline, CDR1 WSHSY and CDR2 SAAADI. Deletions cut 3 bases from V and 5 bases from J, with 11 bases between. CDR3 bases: TGCGCCAGCAGTGACAGGGAAATGCATCAGCCCCAGCATTTT. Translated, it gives CASSDREMHQPQHF.

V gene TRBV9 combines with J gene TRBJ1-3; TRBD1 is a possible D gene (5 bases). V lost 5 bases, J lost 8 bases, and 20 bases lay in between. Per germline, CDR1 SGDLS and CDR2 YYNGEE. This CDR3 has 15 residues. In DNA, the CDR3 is TGTGCCAGCAGTCAACAGGAAGGGCCGTGGGACACCATATATTTT. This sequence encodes CASSQQEGPWDTIYF.

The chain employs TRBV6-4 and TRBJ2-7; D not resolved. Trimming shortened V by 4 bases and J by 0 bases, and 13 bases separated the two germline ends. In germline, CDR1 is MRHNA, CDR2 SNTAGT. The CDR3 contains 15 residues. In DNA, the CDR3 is TGTGCCAGCAGTGCAATTAGCCAAAGCTCCTACGAGCAGTACGTC. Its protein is CASSAISQSSYEQYV.

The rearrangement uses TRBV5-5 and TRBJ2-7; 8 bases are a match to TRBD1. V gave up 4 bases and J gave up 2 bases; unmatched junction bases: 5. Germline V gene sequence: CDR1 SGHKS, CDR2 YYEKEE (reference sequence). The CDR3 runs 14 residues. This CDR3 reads CASSPGTGTYEQYF. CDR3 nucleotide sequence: TGTGCCAGCAGCCCCGGGACAGGCACCTACGAGCAGTACTTC.

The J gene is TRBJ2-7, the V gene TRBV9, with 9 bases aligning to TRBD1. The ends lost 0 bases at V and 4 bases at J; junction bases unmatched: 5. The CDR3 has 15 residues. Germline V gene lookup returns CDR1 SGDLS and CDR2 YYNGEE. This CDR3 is CASSVAGDREYEQYF. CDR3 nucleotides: TGTGCCAGCAGCGTAGCCGGGGACAGGGAATACGAGCAGTACTTC.

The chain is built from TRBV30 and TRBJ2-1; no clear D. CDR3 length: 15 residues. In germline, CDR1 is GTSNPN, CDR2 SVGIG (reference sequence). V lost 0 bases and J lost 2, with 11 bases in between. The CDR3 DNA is TGTGCCTGGAGTGTACTGAGTATCCCCTACAATGAGCAGTTCTTC. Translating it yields CAWSVLSIPYNEQFF. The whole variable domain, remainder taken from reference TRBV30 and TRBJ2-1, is SQTIHQWPATLVQPVGSPLSLECTVEGTSNPNLYWYRQAAGRGLQLLFYSVGIGQISSEVPQNLSASRPQDRQFILSSKKLLLSDSGFYLCAWSVLSIPYNEQFFGPGTRLTVL.

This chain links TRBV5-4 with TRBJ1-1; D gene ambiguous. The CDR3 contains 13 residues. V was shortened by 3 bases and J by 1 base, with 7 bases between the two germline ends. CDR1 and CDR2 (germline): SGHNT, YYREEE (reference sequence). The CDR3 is CASSSPPNTEAFF. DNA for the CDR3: TGTGCCAGCAGCTCCCCTCCGAACACTGAAGCTTTCTTT.

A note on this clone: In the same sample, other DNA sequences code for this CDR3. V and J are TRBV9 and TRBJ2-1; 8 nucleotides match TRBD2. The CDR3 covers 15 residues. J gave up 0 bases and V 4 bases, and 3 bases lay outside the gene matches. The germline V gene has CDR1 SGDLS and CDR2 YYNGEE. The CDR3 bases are TGTGCCAGCAGCCTCAGCGGGAGCTCCTACAATGAGCAGTTCTTC. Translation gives CASSLSGSSYNEQFF.

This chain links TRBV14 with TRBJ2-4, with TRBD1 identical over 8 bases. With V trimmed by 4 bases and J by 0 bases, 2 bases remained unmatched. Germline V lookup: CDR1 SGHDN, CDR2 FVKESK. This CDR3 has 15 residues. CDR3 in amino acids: CASSLQGAAKNIQYF. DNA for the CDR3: TGTGCCAGCAGCCTTCAGGGGGCAGCCAAAAACATTCAGTACTTC.

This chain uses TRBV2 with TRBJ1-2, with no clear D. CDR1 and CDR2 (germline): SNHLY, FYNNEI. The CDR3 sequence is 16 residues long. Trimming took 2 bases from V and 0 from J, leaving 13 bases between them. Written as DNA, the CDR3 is TGTGCCAGCAGTGAAATACCGCGGACTGCTAACTATGGCTACACCTTC. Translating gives CASSEIPRTANYGYTF.

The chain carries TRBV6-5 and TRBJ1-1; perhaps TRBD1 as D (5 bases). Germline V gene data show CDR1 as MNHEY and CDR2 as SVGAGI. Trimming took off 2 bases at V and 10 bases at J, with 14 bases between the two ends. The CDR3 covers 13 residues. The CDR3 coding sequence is TGTGCCAGCAGTTACGCGGGGGGTACAGGAGCTTTCTTT. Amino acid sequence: CASSYAGGTGAFF.

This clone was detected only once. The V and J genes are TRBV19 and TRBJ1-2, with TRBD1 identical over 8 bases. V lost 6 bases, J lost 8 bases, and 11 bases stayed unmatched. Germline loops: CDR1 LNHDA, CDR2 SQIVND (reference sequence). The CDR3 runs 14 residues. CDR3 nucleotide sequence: TGTGCCAGTAGGGGGGAAGAGACAGGGGCCGGCTACACCTTC. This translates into CASRGEETGAGYTF.

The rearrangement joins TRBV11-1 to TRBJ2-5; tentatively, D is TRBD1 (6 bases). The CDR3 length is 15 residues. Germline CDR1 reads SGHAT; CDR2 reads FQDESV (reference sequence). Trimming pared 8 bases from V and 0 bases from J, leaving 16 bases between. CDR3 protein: CASGRKYRDQETQYF. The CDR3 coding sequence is TGTGCCAGCGGACGAAAGTACAGGGACCAAGAGACCCAGTACTTC.

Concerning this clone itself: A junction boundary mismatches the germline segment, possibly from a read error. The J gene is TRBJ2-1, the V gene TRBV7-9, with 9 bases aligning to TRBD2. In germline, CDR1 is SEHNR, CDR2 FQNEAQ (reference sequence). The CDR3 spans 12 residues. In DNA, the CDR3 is TGTTCCAGCAGCTCCGGACTAGCGGAGCAGTTCTTC. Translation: CSSSSGLAEQFF.

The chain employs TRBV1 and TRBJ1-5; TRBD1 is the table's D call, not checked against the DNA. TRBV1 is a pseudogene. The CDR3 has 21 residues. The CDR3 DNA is TGCACCAGCAGCCAAGGGGGGGACAGGGGGCGCGTTTTAATGGGCAATCAGCCCCAGCATTTT. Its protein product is CTSSQGGDRGRVLMGNQPQHF.

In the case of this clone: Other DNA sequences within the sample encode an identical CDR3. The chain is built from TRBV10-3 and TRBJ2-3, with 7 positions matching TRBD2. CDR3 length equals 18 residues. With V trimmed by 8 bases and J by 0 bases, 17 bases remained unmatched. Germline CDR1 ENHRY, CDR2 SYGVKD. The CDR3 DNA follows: TGTGCCATCGTGGGGTTGGCGGGAGTGAGGGAAAGCACAGATACGCAGTATTTT. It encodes CAIVGLAGVRESTDTQYF.

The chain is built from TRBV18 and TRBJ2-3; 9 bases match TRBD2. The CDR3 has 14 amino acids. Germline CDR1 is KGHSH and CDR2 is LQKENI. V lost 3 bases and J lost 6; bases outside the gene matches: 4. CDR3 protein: CASSPSGSLDTQYF. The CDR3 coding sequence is TGTGCCAGCTCACCTAGCGGGAGTTTGGATACGCAGTATTTT.

This chain's CDR3 is CASSLSRTQANNEQFF. DNA of the CDR3: TGTGCCAGCAGCTTATCTAGAACCCAAGCGAACAATGAGCAGTTCTTC. The chain recombines TRBV7-8 with TRBJ2-1, with D hard to call. This CDR3 has 16 residues. Per germline, CDR1 SGHVS and CDR2 FQNEAQ. Trimming left V 2 bases short and J 5 bases short, with 16 bases between. Complete variable domain (other parts from reference TRBV7-8 and TRBJ2-1): GAGVSQSPRYKVAKRGQDVALRCDPISGHVSLFWYQQALGQGPEFLTYFQNEAQLDKSGLPSDRFFAERPEGSVSTLKIQRTQQEDSAVYLCASSLSRTQANNEQFFGPGTRLTVL.

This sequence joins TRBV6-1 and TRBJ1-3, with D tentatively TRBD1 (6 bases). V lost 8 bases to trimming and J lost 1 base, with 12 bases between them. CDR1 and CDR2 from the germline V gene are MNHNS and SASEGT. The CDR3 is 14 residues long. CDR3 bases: TGTGCCAGCTCTGAGACAGGATCTGGAAACACCATATATTTT. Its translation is CASSETGSGNTIYF.

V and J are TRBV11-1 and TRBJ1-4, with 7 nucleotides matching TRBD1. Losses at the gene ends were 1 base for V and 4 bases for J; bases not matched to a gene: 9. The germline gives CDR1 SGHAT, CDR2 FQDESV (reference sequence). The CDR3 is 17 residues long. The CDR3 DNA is TGTGCCAGCAGCTTAGAAGGGGGCAGAGCCCATAATGAAAAACTGTTTTTT. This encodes CASSLEGGRAHNEKLFF.

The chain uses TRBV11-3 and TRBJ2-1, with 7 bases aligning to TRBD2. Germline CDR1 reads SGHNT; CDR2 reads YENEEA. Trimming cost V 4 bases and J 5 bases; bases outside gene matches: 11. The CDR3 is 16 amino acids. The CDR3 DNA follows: TGTGCCAGCAGCTCCGGCCCGCCTAGCGGACACAATGAGCAGTTCTTC. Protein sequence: CASSSGPPSGHNEQFF.

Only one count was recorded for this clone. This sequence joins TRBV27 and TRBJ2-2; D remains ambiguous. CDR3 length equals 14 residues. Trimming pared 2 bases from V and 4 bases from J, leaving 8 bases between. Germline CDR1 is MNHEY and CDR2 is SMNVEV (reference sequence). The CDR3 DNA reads TGTGCCAGCAGTTTAACCGTGGCCACCGGGGAGCTGTTTTTT. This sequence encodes CASSLTVATGELFF.